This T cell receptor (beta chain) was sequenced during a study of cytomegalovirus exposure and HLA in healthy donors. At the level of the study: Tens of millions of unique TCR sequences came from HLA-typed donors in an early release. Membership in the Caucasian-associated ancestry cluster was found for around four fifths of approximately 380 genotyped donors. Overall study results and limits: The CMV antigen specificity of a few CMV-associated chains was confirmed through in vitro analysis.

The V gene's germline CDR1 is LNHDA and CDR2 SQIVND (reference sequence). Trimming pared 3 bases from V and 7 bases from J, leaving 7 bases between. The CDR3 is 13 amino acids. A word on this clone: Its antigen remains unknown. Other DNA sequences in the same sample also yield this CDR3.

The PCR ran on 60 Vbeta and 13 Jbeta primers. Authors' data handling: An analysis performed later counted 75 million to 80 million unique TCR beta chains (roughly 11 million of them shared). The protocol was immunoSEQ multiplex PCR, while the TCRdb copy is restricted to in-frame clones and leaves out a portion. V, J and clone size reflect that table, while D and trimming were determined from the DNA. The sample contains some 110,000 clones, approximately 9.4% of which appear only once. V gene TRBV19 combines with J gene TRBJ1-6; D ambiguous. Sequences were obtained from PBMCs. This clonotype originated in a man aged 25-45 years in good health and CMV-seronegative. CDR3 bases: TGTGCCAGTAGTATGAGGGAAAATTCACCCCTCCACTTT. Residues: CASSMRENSPLHF.